Below are 24 T cell receptor beta chains sequenced from a single sample in a study of graft-versus-host responses after intestinal transplantation. Antigens of these TCRs are unknown. Repertoires were generated with immunoSEQ multiplex PCR, while TCRdb's copy carries only in-frame clones and drops some. The profile shows tens of thousands of clones, over 90% of them singletons. Sequencing was performed on unstimulated CD4+ T cells sorted from spleen or lymph node cells, taken before transplant. These receptors were collected from a human donor who was the organ donor for an intestinal transplant.

V and J are TRBV19 and TRBJ1-3; 7 nucleotides agree with TRBD1. Germline CDR1 is LNHDA and CDR2 is SQIVND (reference sequence). The V gene end was trimmed by 8 bases and the J gene end by 4 bases; junction bases not matched to a gene: 14. CDR3 length: 16 amino acids. The CDR3 loop reads CASHATVGTVGNTIYF. The CDR3, as DNA: TGTGCCAGTCACGCCACCGTCGGGACAGTAGGAAACACCATATATTTT.

V usage is TRBV6-5 and J usage is TRBJ1-1; D gene ambiguous. The CDR3 has 14 amino acids. From germline, CDR1 is MNHEY and CDR2 SVGAGI. Trimming shortened V by 5 bases and J by 0 bases, and 10 bases separated the two germline ends. The CDR3, as DNA: TGTGCCAGCAGTGAACTTAAGGTGAACACTGAAGCTTTCTTT. Translating gives CASSELKVNTEAFF.

The chain combines TRBV21-1 with TRBJ2-7; TRBD1 is taken as the D call from the table, unchecked against the DNA. TRBV21-1 is a listed pseudogene. The CDR3 is made up of 10 amino acids. For the CDR3, the DNA is TGTGCCACCGGGACATACGAGCAGTACTTC. It specifies CATGTYEQYF.

This chain uses TRBV10-2 with TRBJ2-5; D call uncertain. The CDR3 consists of 13 residues. CDR1 and CDR2 from the germline V gene are WSHSY and SAAADI. Between the trimmed V and J ends, which lost 4 bases and 0 bases, there was a span of 6 bases. As DNA, the CDR3 is TGCGCCAGCAGTGCCCGGAACCAAGAGACCCAGTACTTC. This sequence encodes CASSARNQETQYF.

This sequence joins TRBV7-9 and TRBJ1-1; 9 bases line up with TRBD1. With 1 base clipped from V and 4 bases from J, the junction kept 7 bases outside the gene matches. Looked up from germline, CDR1 is SEHNR and CDR2 is FQNEAQ (reference sequence). The CDR3 totals 16 residues. CDR3 protein: CASSLGTGVLATEAFF. CDR3 DNA sequence: TGTGCCAGCAGCTTAGGGACAGGGGTTTTGGCCACTGAAGCTTTCTTT.

The chain has TRBV9 and TRBJ2-6; 10 nucleotides line up with TRBD1. With 3 bases clipped from V and 4 bases from J, the junction kept 10 bases outside the gene matches. The CDR3 consists of 18 residues. The germline V gene encodes CDR1 SGDLS and CDR2 YYNGEE. The CDR3 here is CASSGGTGDLSGANVLTF. In DNA, the CDR3 is TGTGCCAGCAGCGGGGGGACAGGGGACCTCTCCGGGGCCAACGTCCTGACTTTC.

V usage is TRBV6-5 and J usage is TRBJ2-3; TRBD2 aligns across 9 bases. The CDR3 length is 15 residues. The germline V gene has CDR1 MNHEY and CDR2 SVGAGI. Trimming removed 6 bases from V and 2 bases from J; junction bases left unmatched: 6. As DNA, the CDR3 is TGTGCCAGCAGGTTGACTAGCGGAGACACAGATACGCAGTATTTT. It translates to CASRLTSGDTDTQYF.

CDR3: CASSEKLAGASGANVLTF. CDR3 coding DNA: TGTGCCAGCAGTGAGAAACTAGCGGGGGCGTCTGGGGCCAACGTCCTGACTTTC. The chain employs TRBV2 and TRBJ2-6, with 11 nucleotides matching TRBD2. This CDR3 has 18 residues. The germline CDR1 and CDR2 sequences are SNHLY and FYNNEI. With V trimmed by 3 bases and J by 1 base, 5 bases remained unmatched. Filled out from reference TRBV2 and TRBJ2-6, the complete variable domain reads EPEVTQTPSHQVTQMGQEVILRCVPISNHLYFYWYRQILGQKVEFLVSFYNNEISEKSEIFDDQFSVERPDGSNFTLKIRSTKLEDSAMYFCASSEKLAGASGANVLTFGAGSRLTVL.

J is TRBJ2-5 and V is TRBV27; D remains ambiguous. The J call may be in error: the DNA end matches TRBJ2-7 better. The CDR3 sequence is 14 residues long. In germline, CDR1 is MNHEY, CDR2 SMNVEV (reference sequence). The CDR3 spells CASSLSSRTYEQYF. The CDR3 DNA reads as TGTGCCAGCAGTTTATCGTCGCGGACCTACGAGCAGTACTTC.

On this clone: This sample also contains other DNA sequences that code for the same CDR3. The rearrangement joins TRBV9 to TRBJ2-2; D not certain. Germline CDR1 and CDR2: SGDLS and YYNGEE. V was cut by 0 bases and J by 3 bases, with 6 bases left in between. This CDR3 spans 14 amino acids. The CDR3 DNA follows: TGTGCCAGCAGCGTAGACCTATACACCGGGGAGCTGTTTTTT. This encodes CASSVDLYTGELFF.

DNA of the CDR3: TGTGCCAGCAGCTTACAGGGCTTGGGCGATGAGCAGTTCTTC. It yields the protein CASSLQGLGDEQFF. The V and J genes are TRBV11-3 and TRBJ2-1; D is perhaps TRBD1 (5 bases). The germline V and J ends were trimmed by 2 bases and 8 bases, with 13 bases remaining between them. This CDR3 is 14 amino acids long. CDR1 and CDR2 from the germline V gene are SGHNT and YENEEA.

The rearrangement uses TRBV18 and TRBJ2-3; D is uncertain. Trimming removed 2 bases from V and 2 bases from J, with 5 bases in between. Germline CDR1 KGHSH, CDR2 LQKENI. The CDR3 sequence is 13 residues long. The chain's CDR3 is CASSPFFTDTQYF. CDR3 bases: TGTGCCAGCTCACCATTTTTCACAGATACGCAGTATTTT.

This clone was found once. V and J are TRBV5-1 and TRBJ2-7; D is perhaps TRBD2 (5 bases). Deletions cut 0 bases from V and 2 bases from J, with 9 bases between. CDR1 and CDR2 (germline): SGHRS, YFSETQ. This CDR3 is 14 amino acids long. The CDR3 loop reads CASSLAGEPYEQYF. The CDR3 DNA reads as TGCGCCAGCAGCTTGGCTGGGGAGCCCTACGAGCAGTACTTC.

The chain employs TRBV7-2 and TRBJ2-3; D is unclear. The CDR3 has 12 residues. V was trimmed by 7 bases and J by 8 bases, leaving 13 bases between them. CDR1 and CDR2 (germline): SGHTA, FQGNSA. CDR3: CASTKLLGTQYF. The CDR3 region has the DNA TGTGCCAGCACTAAGTTGTTGGGTACGCAGTATTTT.

The chain is built from TRBV5-1 and TRBJ2-5; D is possibly TRBD1 (7 bases). The CDR3 covers 14 residues. Germline V gives CDR1 SGHRS, CDR2 YFSETQ. V lost 2 bases and J 5 bases, leaving 13 bases between the germline ends. CDR3 in DNA: TGCGCCAGCAGCTTCCCTCCAGGGGGGGAGACCCAGTACTTC. It specifies CASSFPPGGETQYF.

This rearrangement joins TRBV28 to TRBJ2-7, with 7 nucleotides matching TRBD1. Looked up from germline, CDR1 is MDHEN and CDR2 is SYDVKM. The CDR3 covers 15 residues. The V gene end was trimmed by 9 bases and the J gene end by 3 bases; junction bases not matched to a gene: 14. In DNA, the CDR3 is TGTGCCAGTAAAAAACTACCAGGGGGAAGCTACGAGCAGTACTTC. Protein sequence: CASKKLPGGSYEQYF.

J is TRBJ2-1 and V is TRBV5-1; maybe TRBD1 (6 bases). V lost 4 bases and J lost 0, with 20 bases in between. The CDR3 runs to 18 residues. Germline loops: CDR1 SGHRS, CDR2 YFSETQ. The CDR3 here is CASSAGQFASSSYNEQFF. The CDR3 bases are TGCGCCAGCAGCGCCGGACAGTTCGCGTCAAGCTCCTACAATGAGCAGTTCTTC.

The count of this clone is one. The chain has TRBV9 and TRBJ2-1; possible D gene TRBD2, 7 bases. V lost 3 bases, J lost 13 bases, and 20 bases lay in between. There are 14 residues in the CDR3. Germline CDR1 reads SGDLS; CDR2 reads YYNGEE. The CDR3 here is CASSESTLGGAQFF. CDR3 nucleotide sequence: TGTGCCAGCAGCGAGTCTACCCTAGGGGGGGCCCAGTTCTTC.

The sample holds a few counts of this clone. The rearrangement uses TRBV7-2 and TRBJ2-7, with 7 bases matching TRBD2. CDR3 length equals 13 residues. The V and J ends lost 1 base and 3 bases, in that order; junction bases with no gene match: 0. The germline V gene has CDR1 SGHTA and CDR2 FQGNSA. CDR3: CASSLGGGYEQYF. The CDR3 DNA sequence: TGTGCCAGCAGCTTAGGGGGGGGCTACGAGCAGTACTTC.

The chain combines TRBV7-7 with TRBJ1-1, with D hard to call. Germline V gene data show CDR1 as SSHAT and CDR2 as FNYEAQ (reference sequence). The V end was cut by 1 base, the J end by 1 base, with 4 bases between. The CDR3 contains 13 residues. This chain's CDR3 is CASSLGENTEAFF. The CDR3 coding sequence is TGTGCCAGCAGCTTAGGGGAGAACACTGAAGCTTTCTTT.

The chain recombines TRBV19 with TRBJ2-7; D unresolved. Germline V lookup: CDR1 LNHDA, CDR2 SQIVND (reference sequence). The CDR3 consists of 12 residues. Trimming left V 4 bases short and J 0 bases short, with 4 bases between. DNA for the CDR3: TGTGCCAGTAGTACGAACTCCTACGAGCAGTACTTC. Its protein product is CASSTNSYEQYF.

The rearrangement uses TRBV7-8 and TRBJ2-5; D unclear. The germline CDR1 and CDR2 sequences are SGHVS and FQNEAQ. V lost 6 bases and J lost 4, with 15 bases in between. The CDR3 spans 14 residues. In nucleotides, the CDR3 is TGTGCCAGCAGGAGGTCAGGTGGTGGAGAGACCCAGTACTTC. This encodes CASRRSGGGETQYF.

The chain links TRBV5-1 to TRBJ2-7; TRBD1 matches at 11 bases. The germline gives CDR1 SGHRS, CDR2 YFSETQ. This CDR3 is built from 14 residues. Trimming removed 4 bases from V and 6 bases from J; junction bases left unmatched: 6. The CDR3 reads CASSPWTGGSEQYF. The CDR3 bases are TGCGCCAGCAGCCCTTGGACAGGGGGCTCCGAGCAGTACTTC. Variable domain in full (rest from reference TRBV5-1 and TRBJ2-7): KAGVTQTPRYLIKTRGQQVTLSCSPISGHRSVSWYQQTPGQGLQFLFEYFSETQRNKGNFPGRFSGRQFSNSRSEMNVSTLELGDSALYLCASSPWTGGSEQYFGPGTRLTVT.

The J gene is TRBJ1-6, the V gene TRBV11-3; tentatively, D is TRBD1 (6 bases). CDR3 size: 17 residues. The germline V gene has CDR1 SGHNT and CDR2 YENEEA. V dropped 5 bases and J dropped 7 bases, with 21 bases sitting between them. The chain's CDR3 is CASSRGGTIKGNSPLHF. CDR3 nucleotide sequence: TGTGCCAGCAGCCGAGGTGGGACAATAAAGGGGAATTCACCCCTCCACTTT.